This T cell receptor (beta chain) was recovered during a study of early T cells in non-severe SARS-CoV-2 infection. Whole-study context: Chains stayed unpaired after sequencing of bulk RNA from unsorted whole blood.

In the library, individual cDNA molecules carried attached unique molecular identifiers. TCRdb called the 5' RACE reads again in MiXCR, with one record for every CDR3 protein. This sample yields approximately 56,000 distinct CDR3 sequences, of which around 9.1% are seen a single time; 3.5% to 5% belongs to the top ten. This clonotype was found many times. This receptor was taken from an adult who was a healthcare worker with PCR-confirmed SARS-CoV-2 infection or an uninfected control (not recorded which). Sequenced input: whole blood.

CDR3 nucleotides: TGCAGCGGCCGCACGACCGGGACGACTAGCACAGATACGCAGTATTTT. This gives the protein CSGRTTGTTSTDTQYF. This chain connects TRBV29-1 to TRBJ2-3; D possibly uses TRBD1 or TRBD2 (5 bases each). V lost 7 bases to trimming and J lost 0 bases, with 20 bases between them. The CDR3 contains 16 residues. Germline CDR1 SQVTM, CDR2 ANQGSEA.